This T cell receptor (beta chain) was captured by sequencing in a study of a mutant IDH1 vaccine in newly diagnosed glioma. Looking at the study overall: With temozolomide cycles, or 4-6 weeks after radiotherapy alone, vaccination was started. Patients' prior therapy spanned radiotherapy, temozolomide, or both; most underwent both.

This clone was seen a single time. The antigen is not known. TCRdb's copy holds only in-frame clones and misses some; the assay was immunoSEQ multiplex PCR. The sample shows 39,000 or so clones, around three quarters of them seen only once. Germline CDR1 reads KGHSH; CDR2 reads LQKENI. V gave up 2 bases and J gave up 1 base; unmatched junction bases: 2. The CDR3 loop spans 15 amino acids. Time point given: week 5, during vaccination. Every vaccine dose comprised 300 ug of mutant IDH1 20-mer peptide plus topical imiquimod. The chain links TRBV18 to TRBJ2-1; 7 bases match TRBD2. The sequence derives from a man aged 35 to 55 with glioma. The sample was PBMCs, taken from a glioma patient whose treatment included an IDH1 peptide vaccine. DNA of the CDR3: TGTGCCAGCTCACCAGGGGAGGGGTCCTACAATGAGCAGTTCTTC. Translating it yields CASSPGEGSYNEQFF. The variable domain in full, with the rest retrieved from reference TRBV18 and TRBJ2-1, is NAGVMQNPRHLVRRRGQEARLRCSPMKGHSHVYWYRQLPEEGLKFMVYLQKENIIDESGMPKERFSAEFPKEGPSILRIQQVVRGDSAAYFCASSPGEGSYNEQFFGPGTRLTVL.